Shown below are 10 T cell receptor beta chains from a single sample sequenced in a study of CD8 T cells in Susac syndrome. The authors reverse transcribed 0.5 to 1 ug RNA with random hexamers. Via MiXCR, TCRdb re-called the immunoSEQ multiplex PCR reads, giving one row per CDR3 protein. The top ten clones hold approximately 0.18% of a sample with some 300,000 distinct CDR3 sequences, over 75% of them seen once. The sample taken for sequencing was CD8+ T cells from PBMCs. The receptors stem from a human donor with multiple sclerosis.

The V gene is TRBV18, the J gene TRBJ1-1; 7 bases line up with TRBD1. The germline gives CDR1 KGHSH, CDR2 LQKENI. This CDR3 has 14 amino acids. With V trimmed by 4 bases and J by 1 base, 3 bases remained unmatched. CDR3 sequence (DNA): TGTGCCAGCTCACGCGGGACAGAGAACACTGAAGCTTTCTTT. It specifies CASSRGTENTEAFF.

This clonotype was observed many times. This chain links TRBV27 with TRBJ2-7; possible D gene TRBD2, 5 bases. Per the germline V gene, CDR1 is MNHEY and CDR2 is SMNVEV (reference sequence). This CDR3 region has 12 residues. V shed 3 bases and J shed 4 bases, with 7 bases lying between them. CDR3 bases: TGTGCCAGCAGTTTGTCGGGGTACGAGCAGTACTTC. Its translation is CASSLSGYEQYF.

This clonotype was observed a single time. This rearrangement joins TRBV27 to TRBJ2-7; 11 bases are shared with TRBD2. After removal of 5 bases from V and 1 base from J, the junction contained 7 bases not matched to a gene. The CDR3 is 16 amino acids. Germline CDR1 and CDR2: MNHEY and SMNVEV (reference sequence). The CDR3 region is CASSPSSGGLSYEQYF. DNA of the CDR3: TGTGCCAGCAGTCCCTCTAGCGGGGGGCTTTCCTACGAGCAGTACTTC.

The chain has TRBV24-1 and TRBJ1-1; a possible D gene is TRBD1 (5 bases). Trimming took 7 bases from V and 1 from J, leaving 12 bases between them. Germline CDR1 reads KGHDR; CDR2 reads SFDVKD. This CDR3 region has 14 residues. In nucleotides, the CDR3 is TGTGCCACCAGGGGGGAAAAGGGGAACACTGAAGCTTTCTTT. It specifies CATRGEKGNTEAFF.

Only one count was recorded for this clonotype. The chain joins TRBV12-3 or TRBV12-4 to TRBJ2-1; 8 bases are a match to TRBD2. This CDR3 comprises 13 residues. V was pared by 6 bases and J by 10 bases, with 8 bases of the junction left unmatched. CDR3 DNA sequence: TGTGCCAGCAGATACAGCGGGAGCGGCGAGCAGTTCTTC. Encoded protein: CASRYSGSGEQFF.

The sample holds one count of this clonotype. The rearrangement links TRBV27 to TRBJ2-3; D is unresolved. Trimming pared 3 bases from V and 5 bases from J, leaving 12 bases between. This CDR3 has 14 residues. CDR1 MNHEY and CDR2 SMNVEV come from the germline V gene (reference sequence). Here the CDR3 DNA reads TGTGCCAGCAGTTTCACCGTAAGTGGAGATACGCAGTATTTT. It specifies CASSFTVSGDTQYF.

This sequence joins TRBV10-3 and TRBJ2-7, with 10 bases fitting TRBD1. V dropped 3 bases and J dropped 9; count of bases not matched to a gene: 11. The germline gives CDR1 ENHRY, CDR2 SYGVKD. This CDR3 spans 15 amino acids. CDR3 sequence reads: CAISDDRGPGMTQYF. The CDR3 nucleotides are TGTGCCATCAGTGACGACAGGGGGCCGGGAATGACGCAGTACTTC.

V gene TRBV6-2 or TRBV6-3 combines with J gene TRBJ1-5, with D tentatively TRBD1 (5 bases). Deletions cut 6 bases from V and 8 bases from J, with 11 bases between. This CDR3 comprises 12 residues. Per germline, CDR1 MNHEY and CDR2 SVGEGT. CDR3 sequence: CASRPWGEPQHF. The CDR3 bases are TGTGCCAGCAGGCCCTGGGGCGAGCCCCAGCATTTT.

The J gene is TRBJ2-1, the V gene TRBV30; D may be TRBD2 (6 bases). CDR3 size: 14 residues. Per germline, CDR1 GTSNPN and CDR2 SVGIG (reference sequence). Trimming pared 1 base from V and 6 bases from J, leaving 13 bases between. The CDR3 DNA is TGTGCCTGGAGTGCCGGGAGTAACGCCAATGAGCAGTTCTTC. As protein: CAWSAGSNANEQFF.

The V gene is TRBV19, the J gene TRBJ2-3; maybe TRBD2 (5 bases). The CDR3 is 14 residues long. Germline assignment: CDR1 LNHDA and CDR2 SQIVND (reference sequence). V shed 8 bases and J shed 1 base, with 13 bases lying between them. As DNA, the CDR3 is TGTGCCAGTTCTCTAGCTCTCGGCACAGATACGCAGTATTTT. Its translation: CASSLALGTDTQYF. Looking up the rest from reference TRBV19 and TRBJ2-3 gives the full variable domain: DGGITQSPKYLFRKEGQNVTLSCEQNLNHDAMYWYRQDPGQGLRLIYYSQIVNDFQKGDIAEGYSVSREKKESFPLTVTSAQKNPTAFYLCASSLALGTDTQYFGPGTRLTVL.